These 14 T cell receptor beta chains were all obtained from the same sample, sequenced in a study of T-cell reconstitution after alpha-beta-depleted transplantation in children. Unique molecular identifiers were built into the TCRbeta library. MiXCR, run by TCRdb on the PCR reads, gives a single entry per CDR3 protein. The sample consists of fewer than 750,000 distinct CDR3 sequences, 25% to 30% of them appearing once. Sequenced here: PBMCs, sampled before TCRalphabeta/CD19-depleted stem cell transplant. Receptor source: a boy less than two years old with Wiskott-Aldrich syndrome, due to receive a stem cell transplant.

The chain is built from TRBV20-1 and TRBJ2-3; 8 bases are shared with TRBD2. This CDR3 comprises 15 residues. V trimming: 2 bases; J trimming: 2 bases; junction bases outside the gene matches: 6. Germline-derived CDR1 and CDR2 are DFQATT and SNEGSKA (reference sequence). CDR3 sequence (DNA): TGCAGTGCTAGAATGGTAGCGGGAAACACAGATACGCAGTATTTT. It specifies CSARMVAGNTDTQYF.

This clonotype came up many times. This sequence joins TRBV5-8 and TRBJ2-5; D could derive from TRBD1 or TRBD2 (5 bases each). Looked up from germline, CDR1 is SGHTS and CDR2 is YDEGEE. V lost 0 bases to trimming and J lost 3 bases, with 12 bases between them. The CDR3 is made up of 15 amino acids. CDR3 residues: CASSLGKGRKETQYF. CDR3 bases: TGTGCCAGCAGCTTGGGTAAGGGACGGAAAGAGACCCAGTACTTC.

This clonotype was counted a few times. The CDR3 nucleotides are TGTGCCAGCAGCTTGGGGGGGACTAGCGGGCCGAACACCGGGGAGCTGTTTTTT. It yields the protein CASSLGGTSGPNTGELFF. The J gene is TRBJ2-2, the V gene TRBV5-5; 12 bases map to TRBD2. CDR1 and CDR2 from the germline V gene are SGHKS and YYEKEE (reference sequence). V trimming: 0 bases; J trimming: 0 bases; junction bases outside the gene matches: 3. This CDR3 is 18 amino acids long.

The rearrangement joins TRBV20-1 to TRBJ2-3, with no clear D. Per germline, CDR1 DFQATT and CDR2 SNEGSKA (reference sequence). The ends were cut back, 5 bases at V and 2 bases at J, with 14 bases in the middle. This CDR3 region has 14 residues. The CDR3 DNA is TGCAGTGCTTGGACGGAAGAAGACACAGATACGCAGTATTTT. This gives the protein CSAWTEEDTDTQYF.

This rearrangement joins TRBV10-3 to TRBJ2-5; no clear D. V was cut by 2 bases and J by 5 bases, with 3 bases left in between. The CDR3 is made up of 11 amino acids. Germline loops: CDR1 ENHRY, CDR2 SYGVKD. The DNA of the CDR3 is TGTGCCATCAGTGAGATGGAGACCCAGTACTTC. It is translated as CAISEMETQYF.

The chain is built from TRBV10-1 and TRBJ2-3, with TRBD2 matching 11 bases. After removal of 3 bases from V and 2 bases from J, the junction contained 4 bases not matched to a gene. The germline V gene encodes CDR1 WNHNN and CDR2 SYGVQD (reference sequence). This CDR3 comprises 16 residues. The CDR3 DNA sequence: TGCGCCAGCAGTGATAGACTAGCGGGATTCACAGATACGCAGTATTTT. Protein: CASSDRLAGFTDTQYF.

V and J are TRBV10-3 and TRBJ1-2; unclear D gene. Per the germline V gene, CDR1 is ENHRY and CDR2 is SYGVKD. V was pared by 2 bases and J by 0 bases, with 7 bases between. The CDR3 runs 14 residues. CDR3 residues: CAISEGRSNYGYTF. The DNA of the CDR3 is TGTGCCATCAGTGAGGGACGGTCTAACTATGGCTACACCTTC.

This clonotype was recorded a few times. Here the CDR3 reads CASPPLGAYNEQFF. CDR3 sequence (DNA): TGTGCCAGTCCCCCACTGGGGGCCTACAATGAGCAGTTCTTC. The chain recombines TRBV2 with TRBJ2-1; D tentatively reads TRBD1 or TRBD2 (5 bases each). V was pared by 9 bases and J by 2 bases, with 14 bases between. The CDR3 is 14 amino acids. Germline V gives CDR1 SNHLY, CDR2 FYNNEI.

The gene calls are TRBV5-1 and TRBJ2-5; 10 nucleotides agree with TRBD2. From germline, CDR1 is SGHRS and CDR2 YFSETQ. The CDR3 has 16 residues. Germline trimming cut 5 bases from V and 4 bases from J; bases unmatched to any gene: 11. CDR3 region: CASSSGLAGEGETQYF. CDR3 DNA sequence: TGCGCCAGCAGTTCGGGTCTAGCGGGAGAAGGAGAGACCCAGTACTTC.

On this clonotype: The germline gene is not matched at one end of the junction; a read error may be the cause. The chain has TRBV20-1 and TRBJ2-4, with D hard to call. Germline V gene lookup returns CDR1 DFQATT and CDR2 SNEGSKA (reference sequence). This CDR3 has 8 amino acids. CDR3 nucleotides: TGCAGTGCTACCAAGACGGACTTC. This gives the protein CSATKTDF.

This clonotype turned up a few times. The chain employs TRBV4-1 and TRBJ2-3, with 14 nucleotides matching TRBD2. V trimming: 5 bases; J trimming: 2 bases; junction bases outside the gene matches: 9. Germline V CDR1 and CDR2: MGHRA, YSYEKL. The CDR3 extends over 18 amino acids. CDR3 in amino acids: CASSLGTSGRQSTDTQYF. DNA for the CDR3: TGCGCCAGCAGCTTAGGGACTAGCGGGAGACAGTCCACAGATACGCAGTATTTT.

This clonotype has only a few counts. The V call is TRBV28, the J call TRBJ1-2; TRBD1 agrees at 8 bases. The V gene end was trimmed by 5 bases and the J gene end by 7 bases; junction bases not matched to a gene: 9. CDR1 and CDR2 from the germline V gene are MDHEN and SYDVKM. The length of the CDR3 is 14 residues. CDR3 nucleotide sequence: TGTGCCAGCAGTGGCCACGGACAGGGTTCTGGCTACACCTTC. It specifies CASSGHGQGSGYTF.

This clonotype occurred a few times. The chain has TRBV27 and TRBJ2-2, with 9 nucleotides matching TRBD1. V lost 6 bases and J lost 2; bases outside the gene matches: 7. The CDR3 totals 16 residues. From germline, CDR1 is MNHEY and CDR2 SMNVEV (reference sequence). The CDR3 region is CASSNDRGENTGELFF. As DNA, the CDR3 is TGTGCCAGCAGCAATGACAGGGGGGAAAACACCGGGGAGCTGTTTTTT.

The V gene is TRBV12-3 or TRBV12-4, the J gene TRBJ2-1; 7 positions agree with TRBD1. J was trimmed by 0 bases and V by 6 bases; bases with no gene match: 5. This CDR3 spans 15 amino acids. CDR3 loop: CASRVTGVSYNEQFF. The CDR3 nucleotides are TGTGCCAGCAGAGTCACAGGGGTCTCCTACAATGAGCAGTTCTTC.